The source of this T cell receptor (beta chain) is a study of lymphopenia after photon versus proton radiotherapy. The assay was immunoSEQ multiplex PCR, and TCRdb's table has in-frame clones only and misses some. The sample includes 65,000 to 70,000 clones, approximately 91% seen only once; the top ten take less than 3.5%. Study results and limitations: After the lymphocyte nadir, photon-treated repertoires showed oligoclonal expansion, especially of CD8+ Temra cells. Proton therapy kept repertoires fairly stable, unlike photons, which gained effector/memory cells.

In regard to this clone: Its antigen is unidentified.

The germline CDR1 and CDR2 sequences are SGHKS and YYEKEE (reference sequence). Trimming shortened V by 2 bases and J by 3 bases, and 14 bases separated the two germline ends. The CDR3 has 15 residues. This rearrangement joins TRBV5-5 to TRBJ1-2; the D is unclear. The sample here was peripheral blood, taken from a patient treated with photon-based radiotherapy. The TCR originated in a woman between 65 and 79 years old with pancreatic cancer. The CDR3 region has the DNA TGTGCCAGCAGCTTTATATTGAGGGCAGACTATGGCTACACCTTC. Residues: CASSFILRADYGYTF.